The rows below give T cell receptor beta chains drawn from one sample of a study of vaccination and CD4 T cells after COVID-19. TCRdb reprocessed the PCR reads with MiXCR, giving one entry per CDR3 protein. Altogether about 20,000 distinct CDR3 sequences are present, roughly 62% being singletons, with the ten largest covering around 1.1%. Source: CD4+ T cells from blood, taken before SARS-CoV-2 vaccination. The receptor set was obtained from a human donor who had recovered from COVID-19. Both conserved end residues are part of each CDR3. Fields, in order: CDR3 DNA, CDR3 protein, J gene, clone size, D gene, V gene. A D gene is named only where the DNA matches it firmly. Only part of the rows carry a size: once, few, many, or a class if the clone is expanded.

TGCGCCAGCAGCGCGGGACGGAGCTACGAGCAGTACTTC CASSAGRSYEQYF TRBJ2-7 - - TRBV5-1
TGTGCCAGCAGCGCGGACAGGGGGGGTTTTAAGCCCCAGCATTTT CASSADRGGFKPQHF TRBJ1-5 - TRBD1 TRBV7-8
TGTGCCAGTAGTCGGTCGTCAGCGTCGAACACCGGGGAGCTGTTTTTT CASSRSSASNTGELFF TRBJ2-2 - - TRBV19
TGTGCCAGCAGTTTTCGAGCCGGGACAATGCGGAGCTCCTATAATTCACCCCTCCACTTT CASSFRAGTMRSSYNSPLHF TRBJ1-6 - - TRBV28
TGTGCCAGCAGCTTAACCTCCGGACAAGAGACCCAGTACTTC CASSLTSGQETQYF TRBJ2-5 - - TRBV5-5
TGTGCCAGCAGCTTAGTTGAGGGGAGTGGCTACACCTTC CASSLVEGSGYTF TRBJ1-2 - - TRBV7-2
TGTGCCAGTGGCTTGGGGGGACTAGCTACTATTTTC CASGLGGLATIF TRBJ2-6 - TRBD2 TRBV19
TGCGCCAGCAGCCAAGTGGGTGCCGGGGCAACTAATGAAAAACTGTTTTTT CASSQVGAGATNEKLFF TRBJ1-4 - - TRBV4-1
TGTGCCAGTAGTATCGGAGGCGCGAACTATGGCTACACCTTC CASSIGGANYGYTF TRBJ1-2 - - TRBV19
TGTGCCAGTAGTTCACAGAGTCAAGAGACCCAGTACTTC CASSSQSQETQYF TRBJ2-5 - - TRBV19
TGTGCCAGCAGCTCCGGGACTAGCGCCGCCGGGGAGCTGTTTTTT CASSSGTSAAGELFF TRBJ2-2 - TRBD2 TRBV7-2
TGTGCCAGTAGTATAGGGGCTAGAGGTGGCACAGATACGCAGTATTTT CASSIGARGGTDTQYF TRBJ2-3 few - TRBV19
TGTGCCAGCAGTCCCTTAAGTGGCACCGGGGAGCTGTTTTTT CASSPLSGTGELFF TRBJ2-2 few - TRBV7-3
TGTGCCAGCAGCTGGGGGGGAGGGGCCACCGGGGAGCTGTTTTTT CASSWGGGATGELFF TRBJ2-2 - TRBD2 TRBV5-4
TGTGCCAGCAGCTTAGTCGACCTTTACCTGAACACTGAAGCTTTCTTT CASSLVDLYLNTEAFF TRBJ1-1 - - TRBV7-2
TGCAGTGCTAGATTGGTTGCGGGGGAATTACAAGAGACCCAGTACTTC CSARLVAGELQETQYF TRBJ2-5 - TRBD2 TRBV20-1
TGTGCCATCAGTGGATCCGGGAGGGAATACGAGCAGTACTTC CAISGSGREYEQYF TRBJ2-7 - TRBD2 TRBV10-3
TGTGCCATCAGTGACCCCCTTCGGGGACAAAACATTCAGTACTTC CAISDPLRGQNIQYF TRBJ2-4 - - TRBV10-3
TGTGCCAGCAGCGACAGGGAGACCTCCTACGAGCAGTACTTC CASSDRETSYEQYF TRBJ2-7 - TRBD1 TRBV25-1
TGTGCCAGCAGCCGGACTAGCGGGGGTGGGTCCACCGGGGAGCTGTTTTTT CASSRTSGGGSTGELFF TRBJ2-2 few TRBD2 TRBV7-3
TGTGCCAGCAGCTTACAGGGGTACGAGCAGTACTTC CASSLQGYEQYF TRBJ2-7 - - TRBV7-2
TGCAGTGCTAGACCGAGTGCAGATACGCAGTATTTT CSARPSADTQYF TRBJ2-3 few - TRBV20-1
TGCAGTGCTATGTCGGTTTCCAACACCGGGGAGCTGTTTTTT CSAMSVSNTGELFF TRBJ2-2 - - TRBV20-1
TGTGCCAGCAGGGACAGGGGGCCAGGTCAGCCCCAGCATTTT CASRDRGPGQPQHF TRBJ1-5 - TRBD1 TRBV27
TGTGCCAGCAGCCCAAGGATGAACACTGAAGCTTTCTTT CASSPRMNTEAFF TRBJ1-1 - - TRBV7-6
TGTGCCAGCAGTGGGAGGGAACGCTACAATGAGCAGTTCTTC CASSGRERYNEQFF TRBJ2-1 few TRBD2 TRBV7-8
TGTGCCAGCAGCCGGACTAGCGCCGTCAATGAGCAGTTCTTC CASSRTSAVNEQFF TRBJ2-1 - TRBD2 TRBV11-2
TGTGCCAGCAGTCAGGGAGGGGCAGGGGGCCACGAGCAGTACTTC CASSQGGAGGHEQYF TRBJ2-7 - - TRBV28
TGTGCCAGCAGCTCGGGACTAGCGGGAAGGGGAGAGACCCAGTACTTC CASSSGLAGRGETQYF TRBJ2-5 few TRBD2 TRBV7-3
TGTGCCAGCAGCTCCGGACTAGCGGGAGTGGAGACCCAGTACTTC CASSSGLAGVETQYF TRBJ2-5 - TRBD2 TRBV7-3
TGCGCCAGCAGCCCCGACAGGCACGGGGAGCTGTTTTTT CASSPDRHGELFF TRBJ2-2 - - TRBV4-3
TGTGCCAGAAGCTTCGGGCCCCCCTACGAGCAGTACTTC CARSFGPPYEQYF TRBJ2-7 - - TRBV5-3
TGTGCCAGCACGGCTGGGCAGGGCAACAAAAACATTCAGTACTTC CASTAGQGNKNIQYF TRBJ2-4 few - TRBV2
TGTGCCAGCAGTTTAATTACAGATACGCAGTATTTT CASSLITDTQYF TRBJ2-3 - - TRBV27
TGTGCCAGCAGCTTAGACTGGGGGGCTTGGACCGGGGAGCTGTTTTTT CASSLDWGAWTGELFF TRBJ2-2 - - TRBV7-2
TGTGCCAGCAGTTTAAGATCCAGCGGGAGTCCCAAAAACATTCAGTACTTC CASSLRSSGSPKNIQYF TRBJ2-4 - TRBD2 TRBV12-3/TRBV12-4
TGCAGTGCTAGAGATTTTCGAGAGGGCCCAGATACGCAGTATTTT CSARDFREGPDTQYF TRBJ2-3 - - TRBV20-1
TGTGCCAGTAGTATAGGCGGGGCCGGCAATCAGCCCCAGCATTTT CASSIGGAGNQPQHF TRBJ1-5 few - TRBV19
TGTGCCAGCAGTGTCGCTAGCGGGAGCTACGAGCAGTACTTC CASSVASGSYEQYF TRBJ2-7 - TRBD2 TRBV2
TGTGCCACCTCGCGGACGACGAACACCGGGGAGCTGTTTTTT CATSRTTNTGELFF TRBJ2-2 - - TRBV6-4
TGTGCCAGCAGGGCGGGACGGCCCTACGAGCAGTACTTC CASRAGRPYEQYF TRBJ2-7 - - TRBV21-1
TGCGCCAGCAGCCAGCCCGACCAGCATTCACCCCTCCACTTT CASSQPDQHSPLHF TRBJ1-6 few - TRBV4-1
TGTGCCAGCAGTTACTCGAAGGTGATTGGCGGGAGGGCAGGGGAGCAGTACTTC CASSYSKVIGGRAGEQYF TRBJ2-7 - TRBD2 TRBV6-5
TGCAGTGCTAGAATGACAGGGACTAACTATGGCTACACCTTC CSARMTGTNYGYTF TRBJ1-2 few TRBD1 TRBV20-1
TGTGCCATCAGTCTTAGCACAGATACGCAGTATTTT CAISLSTDTQYF TRBJ2-3 - - TRBV10-3